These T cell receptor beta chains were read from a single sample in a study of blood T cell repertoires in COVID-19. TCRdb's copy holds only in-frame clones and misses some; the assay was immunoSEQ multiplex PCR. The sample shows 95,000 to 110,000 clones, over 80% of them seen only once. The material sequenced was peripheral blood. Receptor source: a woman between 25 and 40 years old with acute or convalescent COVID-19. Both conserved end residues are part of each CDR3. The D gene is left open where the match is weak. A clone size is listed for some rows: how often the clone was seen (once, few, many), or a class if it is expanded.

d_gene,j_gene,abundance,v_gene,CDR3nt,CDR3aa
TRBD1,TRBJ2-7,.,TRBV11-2,TGTGCCAGCGGGCACAGGGGTTCCTACGAGCAGTACTTC,CASGHRGSYEQYF
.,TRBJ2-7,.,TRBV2,TGTGCCAGCAAGAGGACAGCCTACGAGCAGTACTTC,CASKRTAYEQYF
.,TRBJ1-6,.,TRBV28,TGTGCCAGCAGTTTCCTCGGACATACCGGTGGTAATTCACCCCTCCACTTT,CASSFLGHTGGNSPLHF
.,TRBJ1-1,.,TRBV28,TGTGCCAGCAGTCCGCAGCGAGGAGAAGCTTTCTTT,CASSPQRGEAFF
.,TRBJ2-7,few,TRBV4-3,TGCGCCAGCAGCCAGACACAGCTACCCTCCTACGAGCAGTACTTC,CASSQTQLPSYEQYF
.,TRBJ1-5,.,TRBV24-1,TGTGCCACCAGTGATGCTAAGACGGGTGGGAATCAGCCCCAGCATTTT,CATSDAKTGGNQPQHF
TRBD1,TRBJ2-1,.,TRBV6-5,TGTGCCAGCAGTTATGGGGACAGGGGTGTTGAGCAGTTCTTC,CASSYGDRGVEQFF
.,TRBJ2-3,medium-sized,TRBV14,TGTGCCAGCAGCCAAGATTACAGGACAGTAACAGATACGCAGTATTTT,CASSQDYRTVTDTQYF
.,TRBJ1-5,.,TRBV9,TGTGCCAGCAGCCAACAGGGAGATAGCAATCAGCCCCAGCATTTT,CASSQQGDSNQPQHF
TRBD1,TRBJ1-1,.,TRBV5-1,TGCGCCAGCAGACGGGACAGTGTGAACACTGAAGCTTTCTTT,CASRRDSVNTEAFF
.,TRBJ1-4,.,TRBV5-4,TGTGCCAGCAGCTTACGGGGAGACCTAGGGAGCTGGATTTTT,CASSLRGDLGSWIF
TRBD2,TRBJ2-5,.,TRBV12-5,TGTGCTAGTGGTCCCGGACTAGCGATTGAAGAGACCCAGTACTTC,CASGPGLAIEETQYF
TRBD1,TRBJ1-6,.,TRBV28,TGTGCCAGCAGTTTATACCAGGACAGGGGATTCAATTCACCCCTCCACTTT,CASSLYQDRGFNSPLHF
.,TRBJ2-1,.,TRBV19,TGTGCCAGTAGTAGTTTTAGCTCCTACAATGAGCAGTTCTTC,CASSSFSSYNEQFF
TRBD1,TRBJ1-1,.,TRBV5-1,TGCGCCAGCACCGCAGGGGGAGTCAACACTGAAGCTTTCTTT,CASTAGGVNTEAFF
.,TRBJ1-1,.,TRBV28,TGTGCCAGCAGTTGGGGGGGGACGGGACACACTGAAGCTTTCTTT,CASSWGGTGHTEAFF
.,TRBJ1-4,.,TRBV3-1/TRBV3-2,TGTGCCAGCAGCTACAAACGCGCAGGGCGCACTAATGAAAAACTGTTTTTT,CASSYKRAGRTNEKLFF
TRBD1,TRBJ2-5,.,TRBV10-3,TGTGCCATCAGGGAAGGGACAGGCCGAGAAATAGAGACCCAGTACTTC,CAIREGTGREIETQYF
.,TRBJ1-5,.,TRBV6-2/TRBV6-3,TGTGCCAGCAGTTACACAGGTCCCGGTCAGCCCCAGCATTTT,CASSYTGPGQPQHF
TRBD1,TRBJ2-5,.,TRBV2,TGTGCCACCATCGGGACAGATCAGCTACAAGAGACCCAGTACTTC,CATIGTDQLQETQYF
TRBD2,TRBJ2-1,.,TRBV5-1,TGCGCCAGCAGCTTGGAAGGACTAGCGGGAGGGCCGGGCGATGAGCAGTTCTTC,CASSLEGLAGGPGDEQFF
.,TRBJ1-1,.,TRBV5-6,.,CASSFFGSEAFF
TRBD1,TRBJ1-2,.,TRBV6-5,TGTGCCAGCAGCCCCGGGACAGGGGCCCCGGGGGGCTACACCTTC,CASSPGTGAPGGYTF
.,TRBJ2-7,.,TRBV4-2,TGTGCCAGCAGCCAAGGACAGCCCTACGAGCAGTACTTC,CASSQGQPYEQYF
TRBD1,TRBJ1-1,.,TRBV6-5,TGTGCCAGCAGCCTTGGACAGGTGAACACTGAAGCTTTCTTT,CASSLGQVNTEAFF
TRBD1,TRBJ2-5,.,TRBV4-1,TGCGCCAGCAGCCAACCTAGGACAGGGCCAGAGACCCAGTACTTC,CASSQPRTGPETQYF
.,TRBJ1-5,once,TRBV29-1,TGCAGCGTGGGTGAGGGTTCCGGCAATCAGCCCCAGCATTTT,CSVGEGSGNQPQHF
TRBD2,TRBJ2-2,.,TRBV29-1,TGCAGCGTTGCGGGGCGGGAGGGGACCGGGGAGCTGTTTTTT,CSVAGREGTGELFF
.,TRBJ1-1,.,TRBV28,TGTGCCAGCAGTTTCTCCCAGGGTGCGAGTCCTTTCTTT,CASSFSQGASPFF
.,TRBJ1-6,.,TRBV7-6,TGTGCCAGCAGCTTACGGAACAGGGCCCTGAATTCACCCCTCCACTTT,CASSLRNRALNSPLHF
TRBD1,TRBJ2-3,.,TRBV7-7,TGTGCTAGCAGCCCCGGGACAGGACCCACAGATACGCAGTATTTT,CASSPGTGPTDTQYF
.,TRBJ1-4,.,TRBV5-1,TGCGCCAGCAGCTTGGGTCAGCGTAATGAAAAACTGTTTTTT,CASSLGQRNEKLFF
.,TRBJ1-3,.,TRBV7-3,TGTGCCAGCAGCCAAGGACATGGAAACACCATATATTTT,CASSQGHGNTIYF
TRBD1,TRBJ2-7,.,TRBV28,TGTGCCAGCAGCAAACGACCCGGGACAGCACCCTACGAGCAGTACTTC,CASSKRPGTAPYEQYF
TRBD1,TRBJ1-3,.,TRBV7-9,TGTGCCAGCATCCAACCGGGACAGGGAACTGGAAACACCATATATTTT,CASIQPGQGTGNTIYF
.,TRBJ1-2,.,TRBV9,TGTGCCAGCAGCGTAAGGAGGGAGCCGGGCGGCTACACCTTC,CASSVRREPGGYTF
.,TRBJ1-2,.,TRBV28,TGTGCCAGCAGTTCCAGGTCATTGGGCTATGGCTACACCTTC,CASSSRSLGYGYTF
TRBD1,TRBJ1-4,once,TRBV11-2,TGTGCCAGCAGCCAACCGATACAGGGGGCGCTTGAAAAACTGTTTTTT,CASSQPIQGALEKLFF
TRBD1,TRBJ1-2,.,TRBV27,TGTGCCAGCAGGGGGGGACAGGGACCTAATGGCTACACCTTC,CASRGGQGPNGYTF
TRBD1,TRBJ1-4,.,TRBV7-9,TGTGCCAGCAGCTTAGGCAGGGGGGATGAAAAACTGTTTTTT,CASSLGRGDEKLFF
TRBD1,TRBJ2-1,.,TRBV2,TGTGCCAGCAGTGAATGGGACAGGGCCTACAATGAGCAGTTCTTC,CASSEWDRAYNEQFF
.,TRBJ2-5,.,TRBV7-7,TGTGCTAGCAGCCCATCCCTTGGGCGACCGATAGAGACCCAGTACTTC,CASSPSLGRPIETQYF
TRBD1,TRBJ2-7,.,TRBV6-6,TGTGCCAGCAGTTACTCGTTGGACAGGGGGTACGAGCAGTACTTC,CASSYSLDRGYEQYF
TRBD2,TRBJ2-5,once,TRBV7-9,TGTGCCAGCAAAACAAGCGGGGGTTACCAAGAGACCCAGTACTTC,CASKTSGGYQETQYF
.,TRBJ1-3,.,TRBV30,TGTGCCTGGGGTACAGGAAACACCATATATTTT,CAWGTGNTIYF
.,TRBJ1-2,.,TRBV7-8,TGTGCCAGCAGCCCCTCCTACAGGGAGAGTAACTATGGCTACACCTTC,CASSPSYRESNYGYTF
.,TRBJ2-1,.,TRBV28,TGTGCCAGCAGTTTCATGGGCCTGGATGAGCAGTTCTTC,CASSFMGLDEQFF
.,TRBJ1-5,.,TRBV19,TGTGCCAGTACCGGACAGCCTTATCAGCCCCAGCATTTT,CASTGQPYQPQHF